The TCR beta chain under discussion was sequenced for a study of beta chain features in type 1 diabetes. Study observations and caveats: TCRB CDR3s from Type 1 diabetes patients were moderately but significantly shorter in all four CD4+ subsets.

Sorted CD4+ subsets: naive, central memory, regulatory, stem cell-like memory (CD45RO/CCR7/CD25/CD127/CD95/CD27 panel). Notes on this clone: No antigen is known for it.

The study reverse transcribed the entire isolated RNA, so it sequenced expressed TCRB transcripts. The method was immunoSEQ multiplex PCR; TCRdb's version includes in-frame clones alone and lacks a portion of them. The table lists about 650,000 clones, 9.5% to 15% of them singletons. The sample comprised naive CD4+ T cells from blood. This TCR derives from a young man with type 1 diabetes.

CDR3 sequence (DNA): TGCAGCTCCCTAGAGGGTGAAAAACTGTTTTTT. Its protein product is CSSLEGEKLFF. The chain carries TRBV29-1 and TRBJ1-4; D ambiguous. Germline CDR1 reads SQVTM; CDR2 reads ANQGSEA. The CDR3 totals 11 residues. Deletions cut 8 bases from V and 7 bases from J, with 11 bases between.